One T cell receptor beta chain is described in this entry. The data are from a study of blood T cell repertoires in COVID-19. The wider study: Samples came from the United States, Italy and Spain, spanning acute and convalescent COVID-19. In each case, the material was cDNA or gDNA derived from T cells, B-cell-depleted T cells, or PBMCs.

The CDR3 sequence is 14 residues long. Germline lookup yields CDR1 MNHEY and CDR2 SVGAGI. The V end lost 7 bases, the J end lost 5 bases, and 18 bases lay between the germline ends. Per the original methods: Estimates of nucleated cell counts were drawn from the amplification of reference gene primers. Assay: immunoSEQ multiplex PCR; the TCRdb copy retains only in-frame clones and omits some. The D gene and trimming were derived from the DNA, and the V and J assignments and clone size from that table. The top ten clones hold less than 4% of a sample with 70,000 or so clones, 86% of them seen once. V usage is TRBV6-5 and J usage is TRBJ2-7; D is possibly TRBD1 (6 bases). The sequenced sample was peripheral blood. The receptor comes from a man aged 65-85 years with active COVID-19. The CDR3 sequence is CASNPSGGGDEQYF. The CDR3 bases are TGTGCCAGCAACCCCTCTGGGGGCGGCGACGAGCAGTACTTC.